The 24 T cell receptor beta chains below were found in one sample sequenced in a study of tumor-infiltrating lymphocytes in glioblastoma multiforme. TCRB libraries came from RNA via three nested multiplex PCR rounds. Each CDR3 protein is one row after TCRdb ran MiXCR on the multiplex PCR reads. In the table there are fewer than 25,000 distinct CDR3 sequences, under 80% of which are singletons. Sequencing was carried out using peripheral blood. These receptors all come from a male donor with glioblastoma.

This clonotype was picked up many times. V gene TRBV5-1 combines with J gene TRBJ1-1; D is perhaps TRBD1 (5 bases). Germline V lookup: CDR1 SGHRS, CDR2 YFSETQ. The CDR3 consists of 13 residues. The V gene lost 5 bases and the J gene lost 1 base, with 9 bases spanning the gap. The DNA for the CDR3 is TGCGCCAGCAGTTGGGGGAAGAACACTGAAGCTTTCTTT. Protein: CASSWGKNTEAFF.

As concerns this clonotype: A read error may explain this, as a much larger clone is one base away. This sequence joins TRBV28 and TRBJ2-1; TRBD1 is a possible D gene (5 bases). Looked up from germline, CDR1 is MDHEN and CDR2 is SYDVKM. Trimming left V 4 bases short and J 5 bases short, with 12 bases between. This CDR3 has 14 amino acids. In DNA, the CDR3 is TGTGCCAGCAGTTCGTTATTAGGGGACAATGAGCAGTTCTTC. Protein product: CASSSLLGDNEQFF.

The chain carries TRBV12-5 and TRBJ1-4; 7 bases map to TRBD1. Germline-derived CDR1 and CDR2 are LGHNT and FRNRAP. The CDR3 totals 15 residues. J was trimmed by 5 bases and V by 7 bases; bases with no gene match: 10. The CDR3 DNA follows: TGTGCTAGTGAGGACGGCGAAGGGGGCAATGAAAAACTGTTTTTT. This gives the protein CASEDGEGGNEKLFF. The variable domain in full, completed from reference TRBV12-5 and TRBJ1-4, reads DARVTQTPRHKVTEMGQEVTMRCQPILGHNTVFWYRQTMMQGLELLAYFRNRAPLDDSGMPKDRFSAEMPDATLATLKIQPSEPRDSAVYFCASEDGEGGNEKLFFGSGTQLSVL.

Worth noting for this clonotype: One end of the junction does not line up with germline, which may come from a read error. V usage is TRBV29-1 and J usage is TRBJ2-4, with a weak D call TRBD1 (6 bases). Germline CDR1 is SQVTM and CDR2 is ANQGSEA. The CDR3 is 13 residues long. CDR3 amino acids: CSVHRDNKNIQCF. For the CDR3, the DNA is TGCAGCGTTCATCGGGACAACAAAAACATTCAGTGCTTC.

The V gene is TRBV11-2, the J gene TRBJ2-1, with 11 bases fitting TRBD2. The CDR3 extends over 15 amino acids. Germline CDR1 is SGHAT and CDR2 is FQNNGV. V gave up 9 bases and J gave up 5 bases; unmatched junction bases: 9. The CDR3 protein is CARRLAGGRDNEQFF. CDR3 nucleotides: TGTGCCAGGAGGTTAGCGGGAGGGAGGGACAATGAGCAGTTCTTC.

This rearrangement joins TRBV10-3 to TRBJ2-7, with D unresolved. The CDR3 totals 12 residues. The V gene lost 10 bases and the J gene lost 6 bases, with 16 bases spanning the gap. Germline-derived CDR1 and CDR2 are ENHRY and SYGVKD. The CDR3 DNA reads TGTGCCACAGGAGAGGTCGTGTCCGAGCAGTACTTC. Its translation is CATGEVVSEQYF.

V gene TRBV20-1 combines with J gene TRBJ1-5, with 8 nucleotides matching TRBD1. Germline-derived CDR1 and CDR2 are DFQATT and SNEGSKA (reference sequence). The ends lost 5 bases at V and 6 bases at J; junction bases unmatched: 6. The CDR3 totals 13 residues. CDR3 protein: CSAAGGAGQPQHF. The CDR3 DNA reads as TGCAGTGCTGCAGGGGGCGCGGGTCAGCCCCAGCATTTT.

V and J are TRBV12-3 or TRBV12-4 and TRBJ1-2; 7 positions agree with TRBD1. The CDR3 has 14 residues. The V and J ends lost 3 bases and 7 bases, in that order; junction bases with no gene match: 8. The CDR3 spells CASSFARGVGGYTF. The CDR3 DNA is TGTGCCAGCAGTTTCGCCAGGGGGGTAGGTGGCTACACCTTC.

On this clonotype itself: The DNA is omitted, as the CDR3 cannot be located on it reliably, and the CDR3 follows TCRdb's listing. This chain joins TRBV11-2 and TRBJ1-3. CDR1 and CDR2 from the germline V gene are SGHAT and FQNNGV. Inclusive of both ends, the CDR3 amounts to 14 amino acids. The CDR3 spells CASSSVGTGNTIYF.

CDR3 DNA: TGCAGTGCTACCGGGACTAGCGGGAGGGCCTACGAGCAGTACTTC. It is translated as CSATGTSGRAYEQYF. This chain connects TRBV20-1 to TRBJ2-7; 16 nucleotides match TRBD2. The V segment lost 4 bases and the J segment 2 bases; nucleotides outside the gene matches: 2. CDR3 size: 15 residues. CDR1 DFQATT and CDR2 SNEGSKA come from the germline V gene (reference sequence).

Within the sample, this clonotype is large. The CDR3 DNA reads as TGTGCCAGCAGAGGGACCTACGAGCAGTACTTC. As protein: CASRGTYEQYF. The V and J genes are TRBV11-2 and TRBJ2-7; D is unresolved. The V end was cut by 6 bases, the J end by 2 bases, with 5 bases between. Germline CDR1 SGHAT, CDR2 FQNNGV. There are 11 residues in the CDR3. Together with reference TRBV11-2 and TRBJ2-7, the CDR3 gives the full variable domain: EAGVAQSPRYKIIEKRQSVAFWCNPISGHATLYWYQQILGQGPKLLIQFQNNGVVDDSQLPKDRFSAERLKGVDSTLKIQPAKLEDSAVYLCASRGTYEQYFGPGTRLTVT.

In its sample, this clonotype was seen once. The chain has TRBV11-2 and TRBJ1-2, with 8 bases lining up with TRBD1. With 1 base clipped from V and 8 bases from J, the junction kept 9 bases outside the gene matches. CDR1 and CDR2 from the germline V gene are SGHAT and FQNNGV. This CDR3 comprises 15 residues. The DNA for the CDR3 is TGTGCCAGCAGCTTAGCCCGACAGGGGTTGGACGGCTACACCTTC. It codes for CASSLARQGLDGYTF.

The rearrangement joins TRBV6-1 to TRBJ2-2; TRBD1 matches 10 bases. Germline-derived CDR1 and CDR2 are MNHNS and SASEGT. CDR3 size: 17 residues. The V segment lost 8 bases and the J segment 7 bases; nucleotides outside the gene matches: 16. The CDR3 is CASRWKIDRGQVGELFF. DNA for the CDR3: TGTGCCAGCCGTTGGAAGATAGACAGGGGGCAGGTCGGGGAGCTGTTTTTT.

Details on this clonotype: The junction and the germline gene differ at one end; a read error may be behind it. The chain combines TRBV12-3 or TRBV12-4 with TRBJ2-2, with no clear D. The CDR3 covers 14 residues. CDR3 DNA: TGTGCCAGCAGCTCGCTTTGGAACATCGGGGAGCTGTTTTTT. This encodes CASSSLWNIGELFF.

This clonotype was counted a single time. The germline gene is not matched at one end of the junction; a read error may be the cause. The chain joins TRBV4-1 to TRBJ2-1; D gene uncertain. This CDR3 spans 16 amino acids. CDR1 is MGHRA, CDR2 YSYEKL, per germline. The CDR3, as DNA: TGCGCCAGCAGCCAATTCTCCCGTGAGGTGAGTGGTGAGCAGTCCTTC. Protein product: CASSQFSREVSGEQSF.

A remark on this clonotype: The conserved final phenylalanine or tryptophan is absent from the CDR3, which likely points to a read error. V is TRBV29-1 and J is TRBJ1-1; the D is unclear. Germline V lookup: CDR1 SQVTM, CDR2 ANQGSEA. The CDR3 has 13 amino acids. CDR3 sequence: CSVEQQSNTEAFC. The CDR3 region has the DNA TGCAGCGTTGAACAACAGTCGAACACTGAGGCTTTCTGT.

The DNA of the CDR3 is TGTGCCAGCAGCTTAGTTCATGGCCCAAAGGAAGAGACCCAGTACTTC. It specifies CASSLVHGPKEETQYF. The chain has TRBV11-2 and TRBJ2-5; D call uncertain. Trimming took off 1 base at V and 3 bases at J, with 15 bases between the two ends. The CDR3 consists of 16 residues. Germline V CDR1 and CDR2: SGHAT, FQNNGV.

Concerning this clonotype itself: Here the CDR3 omits its conserved ending phenylalanine or tryptophan, so a read error is the likely source. Because the CDR3's place on the DNA is in doubt, the DNA is left out and the CDR3 is given as listed by TCRdb. The chain uses TRBV11-1 and TRBJ2-7; the tabulated D call, TRBD1, remains unverified against the DNA. CDR1 is SGHAT, CDR2 FQDESV, per germline (reference sequence). From its first to its last residue, the CDR3 has 13 amino acids. The CDR3 here is CASTLDQGYEQYC.

Comment on this clonotype: This CDR3 is missing its conserved last phenylalanine or tryptophan, likely due to a read error. This rearrangement joins TRBV11-2 to TRBJ1-4; D might be TRBD1 (5 bases). The CDR3 covers 14 residues. CDR1 and CDR2 from the germline V gene are SGHAT and FQNNGV. CDR3 nucleotide sequence: TGTGCCGGCAGCTTTACCGGGACGGACGAGAAACTGTTTCTT. Its translation: CAGSFTGTDEKLFL.

This clonotype was counted a single time. This chain links TRBV12-3 or TRBV12-4 with TRBJ2-5; D not certain. The CDR3 contains 12 residues. V lost 2 bases to trimming and J lost 4 bases, with 5 bases between them. The CDR3 sequence: CASSLQRETQYF. The CDR3 DNA sequence: TGTGCCAGCAGTTTACAGCGAGAGACCCAGTACTTC.

This chain uses TRBV11-1 with TRBJ2-7; 10 nucleotides agree with TRBD1. The V segment lost 6 bases and the J segment 5 bases; nucleotides outside the gene matches: 4. The CDR3 covers 13 residues. Germline loops: CDR1 SGHAT, CDR2 FQDESV (reference sequence). This CDR3 reads CASRRTGGDEQYF. As DNA, the CDR3 is TGTGCCAGCAGACGGACAGGGGGTGACGAGCAGTACTTC.

This clonotype has a handful of counts. J is TRBJ2-7 and V is TRBV11-2; D is undetermined. The germline V gene encodes CDR1 SGHAT and CDR2 FQNNGV. The CDR3 totals 13 residues. The germline V and J ends were trimmed by 0 bases and 2 bases, with 5 bases remaining between them. CDR3 amino acids: CASSLDHTYEQYF. CDR3 sequence (DNA): TGTGCCAGCAGCTTAGACCATACCTACGAGCAGTACTTC.

The CDR3 loop reads CARSRDDRAAFF. CDR3 in DNA: TGTGCCAGGAGCCGGGACGACAGGGCGGCTTTCTTT. The chain employs TRBV7-9 and TRBJ1-1; 7 bases fit TRBD1. This CDR3 is built from 12 residues. Germline V gene lookup returns CDR1 SEHNR and CDR2 FQNEAQ (reference sequence). V lost 9 bases, J lost 11 bases, and 12 bases stayed unmatched.

A word on this clonotype: The limits of the CDR3 on the DNA are not certain, so only TCRdb's listed CDR3 is given. J is TRBJ2-7 and V is TRBV11-2; the table calls TRBD1, which could not be checked here. CDR1 and CDR2 from the germline V gene are SGHAT and FQNNGV. Counting both end residues, the CDR3 totals 24 amino acids. The CDR3 region is CASSLDRGNEQFFGPGTGIYEQYF.